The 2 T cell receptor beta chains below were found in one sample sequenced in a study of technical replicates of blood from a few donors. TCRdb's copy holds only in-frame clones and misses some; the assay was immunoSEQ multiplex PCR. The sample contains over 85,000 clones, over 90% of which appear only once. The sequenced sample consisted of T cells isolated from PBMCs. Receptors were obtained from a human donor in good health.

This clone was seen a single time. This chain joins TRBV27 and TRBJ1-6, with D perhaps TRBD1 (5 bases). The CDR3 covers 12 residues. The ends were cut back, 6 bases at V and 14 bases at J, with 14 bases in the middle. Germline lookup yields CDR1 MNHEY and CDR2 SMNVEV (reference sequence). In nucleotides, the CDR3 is TGTGCCAGCAGCATCACCCCGGGGGCCCTCCACTTT. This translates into CASSITPGALHF.

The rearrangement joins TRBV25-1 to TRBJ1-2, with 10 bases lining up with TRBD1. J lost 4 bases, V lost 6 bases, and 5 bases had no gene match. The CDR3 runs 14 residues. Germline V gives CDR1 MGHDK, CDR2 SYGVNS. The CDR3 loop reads CASRSGQGGYGYTF. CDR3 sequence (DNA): TGTGCCAGCAGATCCGGACAGGGGGGCTATGGCTACACCTTC.